This record covers a single TCR beta chain. This specimen includes other DNA sequences encoding the same CDR3. Some clones are missing from TCRdb's copy, which holds only in-frame ones; the method was immunoSEQ multiplex PCR. The table includes 330,000 or so clones, 87% detected once. V lost 7 bases and J lost 0; bases outside the gene matches: 4. CDR1 LGHNT and CDR2 FRNRAP come from the germline V gene. The CDR3 loop spans 14 amino acids. The data derive from a study of blood T cell repertoires in COVID-19. For the study at large: Cohort 3 recovery required two negative PCRs, clearance, or symptom resolution. Sample material is recorded as cDNA or gDNA derived from T cells, B-cell-depleted T cells, or PBMCs.

Sequenced input: PBMCs or T cells enriched from blood (not recorded which). The TCR comes from a man aged 40-49 years in a cohort exposed to, infected with or recovered from COVID-19 (not recorded which). The rearrangement links TRBV12-5 to TRBJ2-7; TRBD2 agrees at 9 bases. The CDR3 DNA reads TGTGCTAGTGCCTATAGCGGGAGCTCCTACGAGCAGTACTTC. It yields the protein CASAYSGSSYEQYF.